The 9 T cell receptor beta chains reported below all come from one sample, sequenced in a study of T cell responses to AZD1222 COVID-19 vaccine. The data were produced by immunoSEQ multiplex PCR, yet TCRdb's version contains in-frame clones alone and is incomplete. The profile shows 120,000 or so clones, roughly 91% of them singletons. Sequences were derived from peripheral blood, sampled 28 days after the second AZD1222 dose. The source of these receptors is an adult who received the AZD1222 COVID-19 vaccine.

This rearrangement joins TRBV3-1 (or the pseudogene TRBV3-2) to TRBJ2-1; tentatively, D is TRBD2 (5 bases). Trimming cost V 0 bases and J 15 bases, with 12 bases left between them. CDR3 size: 12 residues. CDR1 LGHDT and CDR2 YNNKEL come from the germline V gene (reference sequence). The CDR3 nucleotides are TGTGCCAGCAGCCAAGAAGGAGGCCCTGGGTTCTTC. It translates to CASSQEGGPGFF.

The rearrangement links TRBV10-2 to TRBJ2-7, with D possibly TRBD1 on 5 matching bases. The germline V gene encodes CDR1 WSHSY and CDR2 SAAADI. The CDR3 is 16 amino acids. The V and J ends lost 0 bases and 0 bases respectively, with 12 bases between them. CDR3 protein: CASSESRTLTSYEQYF. The DNA for the CDR3 is TGCGCCAGCAGTGAGTCAAGGACACTAACCTCCTACGAGCAGTACTTC.

This chain connects TRBV10-3 to TRBJ1-6, with D tentatively TRBD1 (5 bases). Per germline, CDR1 ENHRY and CDR2 SYGVKD. The V gene lost 6 bases and the J gene lost 5 bases, with 11 bases spanning the gap. The CDR3 has 14 residues. The CDR3 nucleotides are TGTGCCATCAGACCCGGGACGGATAATTCACCCCTCCACTTT. Encoded protein: CAIRPGTDNSPLHF.

The chain joins TRBV9 to TRBJ2-3; 7 bases fit TRBD2. The CDR3 has 16 residues. The germline CDR1 and CDR2 sequences are SGDLS and YYNGEE. Trimming at V came to 0 bases and at J to 3 bases, leaving 7 bases not matched to a gene. The CDR3 region is CASSVGGRDGTDTQYF. CDR3 nucleotide sequence: TGTGCCAGCAGCGTAGGTGGGAGGGATGGAACAGATACGCAGTATTTT. The variable domain in full, with the rest retrieved from reference TRBV9 and TRBJ2-3, is DSGVTQTPKHLITATGQRVTLRCSPRSGDLSVYWYQQSLDQGLQFLIQYYNGEERAKGNILERFSAQQFPDLHSELNLSSLELGDSALYFCASSVGGRDGTDTQYFGPGTRLTVL.

The genes are TRBV5-1 and TRBJ1-1; D call uncertain. The germline V gene encodes CDR1 SGHRS and CDR2 YFSETQ. CDR3 length: 13 amino acids. Trimming pared 0 bases from V and 7 bases from J, leaving 10 bases between. DNA of the CDR3: TGCGCCAGCAGCTTGGTTTCGTCAGTTGAAGCTTTCTTT. Encoded protein: CASSLVSSVEAFF.

V gene TRBV29-1 combines with J gene TRBJ2-7; 8 positions agree with TRBD2. This CDR3 has 14 residues. V was pared by 1 base and J by 0 bases, with 2 bases of the junction left unmatched. CDR1 is SQVTM and CDR2 is ANQGSEA in the germline V gene. CDR3 DNA: TGCAGCGTTGAAGGACTAGCGAACTCCTACGAGCAGTACTTC. Protein sequence: CSVEGLANSYEQYF.

V gene TRBV9 combines with J gene TRBJ1-2, with 7 bases lining up with TRBD1. CDR3 length: 18 residues. V was clipped by 4 bases and J by 4 bases; unmatched bases: 19. Germline V gives CDR1 SGDLS, CDR2 YYNGEE. CDR3 nucleotide sequence: TGTGCCAGCAGCTCAAGTGGGGCAGGGGGGGCCGGTGGCTATGGCTACACCTTC. Its protein product is CASSSSGAGGAGGYGYTF.

The CDR3 sequence is CASSMAPAEQYF. The DNA of the CDR3 is TGCGCCAGCAGTATGGCCCCCGCCGAGCAGTACTTC. The rearrangement uses TRBV10-2 and TRBJ2-7; D is unresolved. The CDR3 totals 12 residues. Trimming took 5 bases from V and 6 from J, leaving 11 bases between them. From germline, CDR1 is WSHSY and CDR2 SAAADI.

This clone showed up just once. This rearrangement joins TRBV18 to TRBJ2-5; 7 bases fit TRBD1. J gave up 7 bases and V 4 bases, and 15 bases lay outside the gene matches. Germline V gene sequence: CDR1 KGHSH, CDR2 LQKENI. The CDR3 extends over 16 amino acids. As DNA, the CDR3 is TGTGCCAGCTCACTAGGACAGGCCGAACTTAGAGGGACCCAGTACTTC. Residues: CASSLGQAELRGTQYF.